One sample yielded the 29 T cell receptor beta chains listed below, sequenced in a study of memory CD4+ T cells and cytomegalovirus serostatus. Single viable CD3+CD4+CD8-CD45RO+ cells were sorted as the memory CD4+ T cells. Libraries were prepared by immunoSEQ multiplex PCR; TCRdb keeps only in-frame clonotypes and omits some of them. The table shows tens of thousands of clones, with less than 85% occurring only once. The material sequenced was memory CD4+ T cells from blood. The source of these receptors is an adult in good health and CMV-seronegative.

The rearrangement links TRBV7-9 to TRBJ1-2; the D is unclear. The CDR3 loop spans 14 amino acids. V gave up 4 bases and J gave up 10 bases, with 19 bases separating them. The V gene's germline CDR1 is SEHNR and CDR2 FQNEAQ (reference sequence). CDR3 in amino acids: CASSSTSTDSIYTF. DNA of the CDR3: TGTGCCAGCAGCTCCACTTCGACCGATTCTATCTACACCTTC. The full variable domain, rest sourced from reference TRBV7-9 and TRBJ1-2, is DTGVSQNPRHKITKRGQNVTFRCDPISEHNRLYWYRQTLGQGPEFLTYFQNEAQLEKSRLLSDRFSAERPKGSFSTLEIQRTEQGDSAMYLCASSSTSTDSIYTFGSGTRLTVV.

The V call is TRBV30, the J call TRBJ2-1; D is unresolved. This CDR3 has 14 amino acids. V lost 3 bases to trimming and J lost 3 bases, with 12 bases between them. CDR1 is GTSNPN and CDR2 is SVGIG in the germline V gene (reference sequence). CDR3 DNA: TGTGCCTGGAGGGCCTCCAACCGCTACAATGAGCAGTTCTTC. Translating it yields CAWRASNRYNEQFF.

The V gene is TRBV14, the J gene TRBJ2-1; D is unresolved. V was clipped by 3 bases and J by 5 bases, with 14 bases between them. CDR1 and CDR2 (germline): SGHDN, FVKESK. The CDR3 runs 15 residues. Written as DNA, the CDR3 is TGTGCCAGCAGCCAGACCCCTGGCCGAAACAATGAGCAGTTCTTC. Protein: CASSQTPGRNNEQFF. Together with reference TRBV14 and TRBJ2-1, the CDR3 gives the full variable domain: EAGVTQFPSHSVIEKGQTVTLRCDPISGHDNLYWYRRVMGKEIKFLLHFVKESKQDESGMPNNRFLAERTGGTYSTLKVQPAELEDSGVYFCASSQTPGRNNEQFFGPGTRLTVL.

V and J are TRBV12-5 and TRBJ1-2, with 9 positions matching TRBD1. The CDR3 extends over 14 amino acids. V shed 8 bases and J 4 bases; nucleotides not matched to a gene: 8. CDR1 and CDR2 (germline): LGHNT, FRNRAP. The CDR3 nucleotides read TGTGCTAGTCAAGTTGACAGGGGGGGCTATGGCTACACCTTC. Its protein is CASQVDRGGYGYTF. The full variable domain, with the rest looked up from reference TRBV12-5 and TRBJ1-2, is DARVTQTPRHKVTEMGQEVTMRCQPILGHNTVFWYRQTMMQGLELLAYFRNRAPLDDSGMPKDRFSAEMPDATLATLKIQPSEPRDSAVYFCASQVDRGGYGYTFGSGTRLTVV.

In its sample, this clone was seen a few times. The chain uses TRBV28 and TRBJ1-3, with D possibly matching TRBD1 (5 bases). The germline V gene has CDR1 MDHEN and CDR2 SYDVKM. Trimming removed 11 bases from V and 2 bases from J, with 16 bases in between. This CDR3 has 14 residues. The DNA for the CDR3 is TGTGCCGCCACCCGGGGGATCGCTGGAAACACCATATATTTT. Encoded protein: CAATRGIAGNTIYF. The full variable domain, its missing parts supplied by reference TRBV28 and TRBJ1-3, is DVKVTQSSRYLVKRTGEKVFLECVQDMDHENMFWYRQDPGLGLRLIYFSYDVKMKEKGDIPEGYSVSREKKERFSLILESASTNQTSMYLCAATRGIAGNTIYFGEGSWLTVV.

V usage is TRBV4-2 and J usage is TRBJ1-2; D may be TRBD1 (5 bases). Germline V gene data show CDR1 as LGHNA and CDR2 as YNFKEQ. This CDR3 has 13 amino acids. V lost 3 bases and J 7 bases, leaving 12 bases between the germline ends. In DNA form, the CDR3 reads TGTGCCAGCAGCCAGGGCCAGGGAATTGGCTACACCTTC. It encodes CASSQGQGIGYTF.

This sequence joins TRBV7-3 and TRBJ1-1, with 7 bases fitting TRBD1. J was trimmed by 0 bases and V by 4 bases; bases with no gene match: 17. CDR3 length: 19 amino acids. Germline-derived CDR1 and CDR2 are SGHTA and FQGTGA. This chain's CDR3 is CASSSPSDRVVSLNTEAFF. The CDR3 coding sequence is TGTGCCAGCAGCTCCCCCTCCGACAGGGTGGTGTCTCTGAACACTGAAGCTTTCTTT.

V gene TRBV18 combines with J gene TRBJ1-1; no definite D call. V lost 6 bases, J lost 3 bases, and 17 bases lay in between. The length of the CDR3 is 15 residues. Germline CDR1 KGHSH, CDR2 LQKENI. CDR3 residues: CASSQNGATYTEAFF. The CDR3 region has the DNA TGTGCCAGCTCCCAGAATGGTGCGACCTACACTGAAGCTTTCTTT.

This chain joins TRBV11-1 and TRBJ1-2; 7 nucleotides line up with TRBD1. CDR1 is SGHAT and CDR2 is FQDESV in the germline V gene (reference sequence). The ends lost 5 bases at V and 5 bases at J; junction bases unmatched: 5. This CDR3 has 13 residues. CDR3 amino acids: CASSPGTEYGYTF. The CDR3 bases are TGTGCCAGCAGCCCCGGGACAGAATATGGCTACACCTTC.

The CDR3 loop is CASSPLGSGNTIYF. The CDR3, as DNA: TGTGCCAGCAGTCCCCTGGGCTCTGGAAACACCATATATTTT. The chain is built from TRBV28 and TRBJ1-3; D not resolved. The CDR3 is made up of 14 amino acids. The ends were cut back, 5 bases at V and 0 bases at J, with 8 bases in the middle. CDR1 is MDHEN and CDR2 is SYDVKM in the germline V gene.

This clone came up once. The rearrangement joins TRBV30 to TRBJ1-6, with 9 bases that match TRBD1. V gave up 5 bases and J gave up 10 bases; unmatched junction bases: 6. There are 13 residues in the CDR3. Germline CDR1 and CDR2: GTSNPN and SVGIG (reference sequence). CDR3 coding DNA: TGTGCCTGGTCTGGACAGGGGCGGTCACCCCTCCACTTT. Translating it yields CAWSGQGRSPLHF.

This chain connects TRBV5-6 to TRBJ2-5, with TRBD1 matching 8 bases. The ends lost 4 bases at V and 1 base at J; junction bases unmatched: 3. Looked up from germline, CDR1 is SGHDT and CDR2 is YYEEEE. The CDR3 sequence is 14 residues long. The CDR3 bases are TGTGCCAGCAGCCAAACAGGGGGCCAAGAGACCCAGTACTTC. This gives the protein CASSQTGGQETQYF.

The DNA for the CDR3 is TGTGCCAGCAGCTTAGCTTGGGGGCGCGGAGATGAGCAGTTCTTC. Its protein is CASSLAWGRGDEQFF. V and J are TRBV7-8 and TRBJ2-1, with a weak D call TRBD1 (6 bases). Trimming took 0 bases from V and 8 from J, leaving 14 bases between them. The germline V gene encodes CDR1 SGHVS and CDR2 FQNEAQ. The CDR3 totals 15 residues.

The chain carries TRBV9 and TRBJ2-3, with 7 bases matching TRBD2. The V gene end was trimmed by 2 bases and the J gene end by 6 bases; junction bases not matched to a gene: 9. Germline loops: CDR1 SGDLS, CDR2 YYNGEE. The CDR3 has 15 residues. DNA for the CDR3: TGTGCCAGCAGCGTCGGGGGGATCTTGGCGGATACGCAGTATTTT. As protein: CASSVGGILADTQYF. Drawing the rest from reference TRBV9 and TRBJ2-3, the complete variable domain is DSGVTQTPKHLITATGQRVTLRCSPRSGDLSVYWYQQSLDQGLQFLIQYYNGEERAKGNILERFSAQQFPDLHSELNLSSLELGDSALYFCASSVGGILADTQYFGPGTRLTVL.

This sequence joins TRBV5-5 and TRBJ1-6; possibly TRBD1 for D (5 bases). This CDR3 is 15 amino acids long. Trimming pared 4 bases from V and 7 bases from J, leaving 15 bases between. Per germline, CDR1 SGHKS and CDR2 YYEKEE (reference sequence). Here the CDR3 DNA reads TGTGCCAGCAGCGCAACAGGCCAGGGCAATTCACCCCTCCACTTT. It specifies CASSATGQGNSPLHF. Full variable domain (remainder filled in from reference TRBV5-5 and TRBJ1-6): DAGVTQSPTHLIKTRGQQVTLRCSPISGHKSVSWYQQVLGQGPQFIFQYYEKEERGRGNFPDRFSARQFPNYSSELNVNALLLGDSALYLCASSATGQGNSPLHFGNGTRLTVT.

The DNA of the CDR3 is TGTGCCAGCAGCACCCGGGCAGGGAACACTGAAGCTTTCTTT. Amino acids: CASSTRAGNTEAFF. The chain recombines TRBV7-9 with TRBJ1-1; D unclear. Germline V gene sequence: CDR1 SEHNR, CDR2 FQNEAQ (reference sequence). This CDR3 spans 14 amino acids. The germline V and J ends were trimmed by 5 bases and 1 base, with 11 bases remaining between them.

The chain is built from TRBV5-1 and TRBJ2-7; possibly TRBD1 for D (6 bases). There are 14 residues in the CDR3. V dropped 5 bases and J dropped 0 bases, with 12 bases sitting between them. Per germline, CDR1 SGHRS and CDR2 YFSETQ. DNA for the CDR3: TGCGCCAGCAGAACGACAGGTAGCTCCTACGAGCAGTACTTC. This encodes CASRTTGSSYEQYF.

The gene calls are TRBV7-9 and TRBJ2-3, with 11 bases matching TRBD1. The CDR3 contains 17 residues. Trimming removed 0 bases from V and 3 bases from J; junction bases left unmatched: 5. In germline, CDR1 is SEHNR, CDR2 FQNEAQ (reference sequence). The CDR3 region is CASSLALGQGGTDTQYF. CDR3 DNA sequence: TGTGCCAGCAGCTTAGCGTTGGGACAGGGGGGGACAGATACGCAGTATTTT. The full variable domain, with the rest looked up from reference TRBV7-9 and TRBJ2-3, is DTGVSQNPRHKITKRGQNVTFRCDPISEHNRLYWYRQTLGQGPEFLTYFQNEAQLEKSRLLSDRFSAERPKGSFSTLEIQRTEQGDSAMYLCASSLALGQGGTDTQYFGPGTRLTVL.

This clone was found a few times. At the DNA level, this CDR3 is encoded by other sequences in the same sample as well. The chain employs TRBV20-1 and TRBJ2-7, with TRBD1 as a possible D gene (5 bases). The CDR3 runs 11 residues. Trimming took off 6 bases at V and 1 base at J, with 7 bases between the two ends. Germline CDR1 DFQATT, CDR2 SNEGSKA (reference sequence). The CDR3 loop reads CSATGSYEQYF. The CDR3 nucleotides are TGCAGTGCAACAGGTTCCTACGAGCAGTACTTC.

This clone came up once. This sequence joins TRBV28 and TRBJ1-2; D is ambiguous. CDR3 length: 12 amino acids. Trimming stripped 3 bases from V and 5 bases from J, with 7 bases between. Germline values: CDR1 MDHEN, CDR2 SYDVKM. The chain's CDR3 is CASSFRSYGYTF. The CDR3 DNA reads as TGTGCCAGCAGTTTTCGGTCTTATGGCTACACCTTC.

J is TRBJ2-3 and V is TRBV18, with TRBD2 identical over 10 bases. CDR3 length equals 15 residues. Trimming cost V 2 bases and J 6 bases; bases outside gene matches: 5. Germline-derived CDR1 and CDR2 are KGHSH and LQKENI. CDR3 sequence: CASSPSLAGVDTQYF. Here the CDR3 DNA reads TGTGCCAGCTCACCATCCCTAGCGGGGGTTGATACGCAGTATTTT.

The CDR3 reads CASTKVKGSIQPQHF. The CDR3 nucleotides are TGTGCCAGTACCAAGGTAAAAGGGTCCATCCAGCCCCAGCATTTT. The chain is built from TRBV19 and TRBJ1-5, with D unclear. Trimming took off 7 bases at V and 7 bases at J, with 20 bases between the two ends. Looked up from germline, CDR1 is LNHDA and CDR2 is SQIVND (reference sequence). The CDR3 spans 15 residues.

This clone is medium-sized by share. CDR3 sequence reads: CASGGGRAFF. The CDR3, as DNA: TGTGCCAGCGGAGGGGGGAGGGCTTTCTTT. The rearrangement joins TRBV2 to TRBJ1-1; D might be TRBD1 (6 bases). Per the germline V gene, CDR1 is SNHLY and CDR2 is FYNNEI. V was trimmed by 8 bases and J by 11 bases, leaving 12 bases between them. The CDR3 has 10 amino acids.

The CDR3 reads CASSPTVKETQYF. CDR3 sequence (DNA): TGTGCCAGCAGCCCGACAGTGAAAGAGACCCAGTACTTC. The chain is built from TRBV7-3 and TRBJ2-5; the D gene is possibly TRBD1 (5 bases). Trimming took 5 bases from V and 3 from J, leaving 10 bases between them. The CDR3 loop spans 13 amino acids. Germline CDR1 reads SGHTA; CDR2 reads FQGTGA. The full variable domain, its missing parts supplied by reference TRBV7-3 and TRBJ2-5, is GAGVSQTPSNKVTEKGKYVELRCDPISGHTALYWYRQSLGQGPEFLIYFQGTGAADDSGLPNDRFFAVRPEGSVSTLKIQRTERGDSAVYLCASSPTVKETQYFGPGTRLLVL.

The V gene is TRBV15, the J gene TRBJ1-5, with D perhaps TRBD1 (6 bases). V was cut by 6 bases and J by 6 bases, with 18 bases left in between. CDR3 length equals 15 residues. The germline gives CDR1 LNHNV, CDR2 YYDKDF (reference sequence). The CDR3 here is CATSEEGRGAQPQHF. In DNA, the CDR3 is TGTGCCACCAGTGAGGAGGGCAGGGGTGCTCAGCCCCAGCATTTT.

For the CDR3, the DNA is TGTGCCAGCAGTTATAGTTTGGGGAAAATTCAGTATTTT. This gives the protein CASSYSLGKIQYF. V gene TRBV6-5 combines with J gene TRBJ2-3; D is ambiguous. CDR1 and CDR2 from the germline V gene are MNHEY and SVGAGI. Trimming pared 3 bases from V and 12 bases from J, leaving 16 bases between. The CDR3 length is 13 residues.

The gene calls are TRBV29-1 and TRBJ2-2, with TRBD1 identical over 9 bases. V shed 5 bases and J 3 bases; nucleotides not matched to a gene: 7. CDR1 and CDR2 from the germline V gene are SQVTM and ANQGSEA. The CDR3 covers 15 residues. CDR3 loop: CSVSTGGSDTGELFF. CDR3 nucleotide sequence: TGCAGCGTTTCAACAGGGGGCTCCGACACCGGGGAGCTGTTTTTT.

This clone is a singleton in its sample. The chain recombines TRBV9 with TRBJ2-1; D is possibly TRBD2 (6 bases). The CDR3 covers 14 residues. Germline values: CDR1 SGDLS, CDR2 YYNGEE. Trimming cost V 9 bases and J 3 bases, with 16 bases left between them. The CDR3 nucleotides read TGTGCCACCCGGGCGGCGGGGATCTACAATGAGCAGTTCTTC. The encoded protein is CATRAAGIYNEQFF.

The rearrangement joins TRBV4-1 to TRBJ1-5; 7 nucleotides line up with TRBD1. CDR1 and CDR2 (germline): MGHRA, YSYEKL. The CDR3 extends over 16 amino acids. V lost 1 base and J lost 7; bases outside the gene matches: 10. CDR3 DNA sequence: TGCGCCAGCAGCCAAGTTGCAGGGGGGATTAGGCAGCCCCAGCATTTT. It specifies CASSQVAGGIRQPQHF.